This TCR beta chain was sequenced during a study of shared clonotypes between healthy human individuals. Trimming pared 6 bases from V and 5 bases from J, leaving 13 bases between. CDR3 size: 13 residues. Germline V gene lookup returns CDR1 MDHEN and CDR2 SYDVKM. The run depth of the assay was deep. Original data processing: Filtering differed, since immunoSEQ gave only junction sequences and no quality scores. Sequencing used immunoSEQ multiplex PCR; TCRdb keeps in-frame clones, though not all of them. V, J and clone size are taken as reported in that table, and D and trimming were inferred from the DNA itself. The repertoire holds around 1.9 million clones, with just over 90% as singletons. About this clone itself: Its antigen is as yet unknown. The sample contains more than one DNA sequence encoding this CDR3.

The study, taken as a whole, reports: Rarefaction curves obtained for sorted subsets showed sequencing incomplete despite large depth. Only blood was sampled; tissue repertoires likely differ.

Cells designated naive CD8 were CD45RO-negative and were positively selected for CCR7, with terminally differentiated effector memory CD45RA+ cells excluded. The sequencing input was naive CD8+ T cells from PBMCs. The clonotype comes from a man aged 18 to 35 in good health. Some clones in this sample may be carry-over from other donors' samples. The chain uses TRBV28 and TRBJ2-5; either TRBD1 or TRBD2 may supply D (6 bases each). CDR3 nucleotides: TGTGCCAGCAGCCCGGGGGCCAGGGAGACCCAGTACTTC. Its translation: CASSPGARETQYF.